This T cell receptor (beta chain) was sequenced during a study of blood T cell repertoires in COVID-19 (dated by TCRdb to 2018 to 2020). In terms of the full investigation: Collaborator samples came from the United States, Italy and Spain and covered acute and convalescent phases of COVID-19. The dataset comprised deeply sampled blood TCRbeta repertoires from subjects exposed to, actively infected with, or recovered from COVID-19. A freely available public database, intended as a resource for researchers studying the immune response to SARS-CoV-2, is where the repertoires were released. The material from the prospective study consisted of cDNA or gDNA derived from T cells, B-cell-depleted T cells, or PBMCs. The samples were drawn from the first 160 participants of the ongoing ImmuneRACE study and from more than 1,000 subjects provided by 6 global collaborators. Where available, HLA class I and class II types were taken from metadata supplied by the sample provider and were not determined by assay-based typing. Nearly every sample came with metadata listing a de-identified subject ID, COVID-19 status, age in years and sex.

TCRbeta CDR3 regions were amplified from genomic DNA using the immunoSEQ Assay, a bias-controlled multiplex PCR. As for the authors' bioinformatics: Nucleated cell counts per sample were estimated from amplification of reference gene primers within the assay. To quantify the absolute abundance of each unique TCRbeta CDR3 rearrangement, sequence reads were collapsed and filtered. For each sample, productive Simpson clonality was calculated as the square root of Simpson's diversity index across productive rearrangements. As stored in TCRdb, this immuneACCESS dataset retains in-frame rearrangements with V and J assigned. A fraction of the clones does not appear; measured against another copy, unresolved V genes explain less than half of the discrepancy, and the remainder lacks a known reason. Clone size and the V and J calls come from that table; the DNA yielded D and trimming. Across this sample there are under 250,000 clones, with about 79% seen only once. The top ten hold about 10% of the sample.

Collaborating institutions collected whole blood in K2EDTA tubes following their own protocols. For TCRbeta analysis, collaborator samples were shipped as frozen whole blood, as isolated PBMCs, or as DNA extracted from either sample type. V drops 9 bases and J drops 5 bases, leaving 6 bases in between. Reading from cysteine to phenylalanine, the CDR3 counts 11 amino acids. Kept here is only the CDR3 DNA, which spans 33 bases and is read in frame from base 1. The germline V gene encodes CDR1 KGHDR and CDR2 SFDVKD. Concerning this clone: Its cognate antigen has yet to be identified. Per-nucleotide qualities are absent, and no much larger clonotype sits a single base away.

Summary of the overall study and its limitations: The quantity of clinical and demographic metadata differed by source and by participant and was supplied without curation.

The sequence is built from TRBV24-1 and TRBJ2-2, with the D gene call left open. Sequencing was done on a sample of peripheral blood. This receptor was taken from a man aged 50 or older with active or convalescent COVID-19. The CDR3 protein is CATQATGELFF. The DNA reads as follows: TGTGCCACCCAGGCTACCGGGGAGCTGTTTTTT.